The rows below give T cell receptor beta chains drawn from one sample of a study of blood T cell repertoires in COVID-19. The data were produced by immunoSEQ multiplex PCR, yet TCRdb's version contains in-frame clones alone and is incomplete. Seen here are about 110,000 clones, 60% to 85% observed once, and the top ten hold 4.3%. Sequencing used peripheral blood. These receptors all stem from a man aged 65 to 79 with acute or convalescent COVID-19. CDR3s leave out the opening cysteine and the closing phenylalanine or tryptophan. Fields, in order: J gene, V gene, CDR3 protein.

TRBJ2-2	TRBV19	ASSTRGGNTGELF
TRBJ1-1	TRBV19	ASSIGRGKNTEAF
TRBJ1-2	TRBV27	ASSLAQGVGGYT
TRBJ1-1	TRBV18	ASSPGSRTEAF
TRBJ1-5	TRBV3-1/TRBV3-2	ASSPGGQFNQPQH
TRBJ1-2	TRBV7-2	ASSVAPYGYT
TRBJ1-6	TRBV6-5	ASRESSYNSPLH
TRBJ2-7	TRBV7-9	ASSRGQATYEQY
TRBJ2-4	TRBV2	ASSEPTLAGGGNIQY
TRBJ1-5	TRBV19	ASSQTGGGNQPQH
TRBJ1-1	TRBV2	ASSRDRAVEAF
TRBJ2-3	TRBV7-9	ASSTEISTDTQY
TRBJ2-1	TRBV5-6	ASSLGLADYNEQF
TRBJ1-3	TRBV3-1/TRBV3-2	ASSPPRAGNTIY